This record concerns one T cell receptor beta chain sequence. What it recognizes is unknown. The CD4+ and CD8+ fractions came from positive magnetic bead selection and were purity-checked by flow cytometry. The CDR3 extends over 11 amino acids. The V and J ends lost 5 bases and 11 bases respectively, with 14 bases between them. From germline, CDR1 is SGHNT and CDR2 YYREEE (reference sequence). This record belongs to a study of somatic mutations in cytotoxic T cells in rheumatoid arthritis. Study-wide points: Rheumatoid arthritis patients and age-matched healthy controls showed no significant difference in CD8+ T-cell clonality.

Generated by immunoSEQ multiplex PCR, the TCRdb table keeps only in-frame clones and is missing some. This sample has under 4,500 clones, with roughly 83% found just once. The TCR sequence derives from an adult with rheumatoid arthritis. The chain combines TRBV5-4 with TRBJ2-7; D uncertain. Material for sequencing was CD8+ T cells sorted from blood. The CDR3 DNA reads TGTGCCAGCAGTAATTCCGGTGAGGAGTACTTC. This codes for CASSNSGEEYF. Full variable domain (rest looked up from reference TRBV5-4 and TRBJ2-7): ETGVTQSPTHLIKTRGQQVTLRCSSQSGHNTVSWYQQALGQGPQFIFQYYREEENGRGNFPPRFSGLQFPNYSSELNVNALELDDSALYLCASSNSGEEYFGPGTRLTVT.